The rows below give T cell receptor beta chains drawn from one sample of a study of blood T cell repertoires in COVID-19. The method was immunoSEQ multiplex PCR; TCRdb's version includes in-frame clones alone and lacks a portion of them. The sample consists of around 320,000 clones, nearly 90% of them appearing once. The source material was PBMCs or T cells enriched from blood (not recorded which). The receptors were sampled from a woman aged 50 to 60 who had been exposed to COVID-19. CDR3s include the opening cysteine and the closing phenylalanine or tryptophan. The order of the fields is J gene, clone size, V gene, D gene, CDR3 protein, CDR3 DNA. D genes are given only for firm matches. The size of a clone is reported for some rows only, either as once, few or many, or as a class for expanded clones.

J: TRBJ1-2
size: .
V: TRBV7-2
D: TRBD1
CDR3: CASSLVAGQGIGYTF
DNA: TGTGCCAGCAGCTTAGTCGCGGGACAGGGGATTGGCTACACCTTC

J: TRBJ2-7
size: .
V: TRBV7-2
D: TRBD2
CDR3: CASSIGLGHNEQYF
DNA: TGTGCCAGCAGCATCGGACTAGGTCACAACGAGCAGTACTTC

J: TRBJ1-4
size: .
V: TRBV14
D: .
CDR3: CASSQVGRGGSEKLFF
DNA: TGTGCCAGCAGCCAAGTCGGAAGGGGAGGGAGTGAAAAACTGTTTTTT

J: TRBJ2-7
size: .
V: TRBV28
D: .
CDR3: CASSETHSYEQYF
DNA: TGTGCCAGCAGTGAGACACACTCCTACGAGCAGTACTTC

J: TRBJ2-1
size: .
V: TRBV3-1/TRBV3-2
D: TRBD2
CDR3: CASSQEVGAGGNEQFF
DNA: TGTGCCAGCAGCCAAGAAGTGGGCGCGGGGGGCAATGAGCAGTTCTTC

J: TRBJ2-7
size: .
V: TRBV4-1
D: .
CDR3: CASSQDGQGHLEQYF
DNA: TGCGCCAGCAGCCAAGATGGGCAGGGTCACCTGGAGCAGTACTTC

J: TRBJ1-2
size: .
V: TRBV25-1
D: .
CDR3: CASSDGGGFPYNYGYTF
DNA: TGTGCCAGCAGTGACGGGGGGGGGTTCCCGTATAACTATGGCTACACCTTC

J: TRBJ2-7
size: .
V: TRBV4-1
D: .
CDR3: CASSQELQETYEQYF
DNA: TGCGCCAGCAGCCAAGAATTACAGGAAACCTACGAGCAGTACTTC

J: TRBJ2-2
size: .
V: TRBV2
D: .
CDR3: CASSRRRNTGELFF
DNA: TGTGCCAGTTCTCGTCGGAGGAACACCGGGGAGCTGTTTTTT

J: TRBJ1-1
size: .
V: TRBV10-2
D: TRBD1
CDR3: CASSYAGGRDTEAFF
DNA: TGCGCCAGCAGTTATGCAGGGGGACGGGACACTGAAGCTTTCTTT

J: TRBJ2-7
size: .
V: TRBV2
D: .
CDR3: CASSERQAYYEQYF
DNA: TGTGCCAGCAGTGAACGCCAGGCCTACTACGAGCAGTACTTC

J: TRBJ1-6
size: .
V: TRBV5-1
D: TRBD1
CDR3: CASSLGGQGNSPLHF
DNA: TGCGCCAGCAGCCTTGGCGGACAGGGTAATTCACCCCTCCACTTT

J: TRBJ2-7
size: once
V: TRBV5-1
D: TRBD2
CDR3: CASSTPGLANEQYF
DNA: TGCGCCAGCAGCACACCGGGACTAGCAAACGAGCAGTACTTC

J: TRBJ2-7
size: .
V: TRBV5-6
D: TRBD1
CDR3: CASSADRGLYEQYF
DNA: TGTGCCAGCAGCGCCGACAGGGGGCTCTACGAGCAGTACTTC

J: TRBJ2-5
size: .
V: TRBV3-1/TRBV3-2
D: .
CDR3: CASSQGQLETQYF
DNA: TGTGCCAGCAGCCAAGGGCAGTTAGAGACCCAGTACTTC